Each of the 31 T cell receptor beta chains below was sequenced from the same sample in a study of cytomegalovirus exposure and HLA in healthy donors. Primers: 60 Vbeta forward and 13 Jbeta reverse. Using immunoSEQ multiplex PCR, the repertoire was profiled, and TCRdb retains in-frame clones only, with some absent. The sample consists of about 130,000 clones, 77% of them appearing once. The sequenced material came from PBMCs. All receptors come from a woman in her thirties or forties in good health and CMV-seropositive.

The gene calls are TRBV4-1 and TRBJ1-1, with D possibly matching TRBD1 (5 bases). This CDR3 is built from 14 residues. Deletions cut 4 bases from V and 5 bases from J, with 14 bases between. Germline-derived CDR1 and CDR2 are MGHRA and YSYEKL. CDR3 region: CASSPGVRETEAFF. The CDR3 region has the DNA TGCGCCAGCAGCCCGGGGGTGAGAGAAACTGAAGCTTTCTTT.

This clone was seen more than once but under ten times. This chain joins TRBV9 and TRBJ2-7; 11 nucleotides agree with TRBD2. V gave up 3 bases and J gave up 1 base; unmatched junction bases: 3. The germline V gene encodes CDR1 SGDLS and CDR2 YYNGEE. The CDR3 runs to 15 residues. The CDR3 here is CASSALAGASYEQYF. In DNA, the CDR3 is TGTGCCAGCAGCGCACTAGCGGGAGCGTCCTACGAGCAGTACTTC.

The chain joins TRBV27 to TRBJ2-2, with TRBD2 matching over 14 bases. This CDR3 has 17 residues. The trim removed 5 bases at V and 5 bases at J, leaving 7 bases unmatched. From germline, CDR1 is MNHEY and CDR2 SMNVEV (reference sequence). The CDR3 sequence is CASSLPGLAGETGELFF. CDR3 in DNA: TGTGCCAGCAGTCTTCCGGGACTAGCGGGAGAGACCGGGGAGCTGTTTTTT.

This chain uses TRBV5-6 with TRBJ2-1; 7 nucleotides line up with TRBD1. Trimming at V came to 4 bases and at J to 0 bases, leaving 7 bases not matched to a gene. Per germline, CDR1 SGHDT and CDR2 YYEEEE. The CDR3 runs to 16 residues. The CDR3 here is CASSHTGESSYNEQFF. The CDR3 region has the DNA TGTGCCAGCAGCCACACAGGGGAAAGCTCCTACAATGAGCAGTTCTTC.

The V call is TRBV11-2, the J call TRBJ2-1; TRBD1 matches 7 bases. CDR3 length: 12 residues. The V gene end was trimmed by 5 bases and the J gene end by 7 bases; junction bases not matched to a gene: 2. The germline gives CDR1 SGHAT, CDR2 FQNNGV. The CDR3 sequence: CASSQTGNEQFF. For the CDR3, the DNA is TGTGCCAGCAGCCAGACAGGGAATGAGCAGTTCTTC.

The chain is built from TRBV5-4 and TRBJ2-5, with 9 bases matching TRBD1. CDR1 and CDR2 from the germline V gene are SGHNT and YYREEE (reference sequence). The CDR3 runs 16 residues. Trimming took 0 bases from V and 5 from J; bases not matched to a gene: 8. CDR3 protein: CASSLVVDRGYETQYF. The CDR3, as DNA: TGTGCCAGCAGCTTGGTGGTTGACAGGGGGTATGAGACCCAGTACTTC.

Here the CDR3 reads CSVEPSGLTGELFF. The CDR3, as DNA: TGCAGCGTTGAACCTAGCGGACTCACCGGGGAGCTGTTTTTT. The chain couples TRBV29-1 to TRBJ2-2; 7 bases align to TRBD2. Germline CDR1 is SQVTM and CDR2 is ANQGSEA. V was pared by 2 bases and J by 4 bases, with 4 bases of the junction left unmatched. The CDR3 runs 14 residues.

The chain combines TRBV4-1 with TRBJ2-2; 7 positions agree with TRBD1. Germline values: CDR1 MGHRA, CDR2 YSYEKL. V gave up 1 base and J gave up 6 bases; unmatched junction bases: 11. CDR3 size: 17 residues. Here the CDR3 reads CASSQGGRGRRSGELFF. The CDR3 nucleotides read TGCGCCAGCAGCCAAGGCGGAAGGGGGCGAAGGTCCGGGGAGCTGTTTTTT.

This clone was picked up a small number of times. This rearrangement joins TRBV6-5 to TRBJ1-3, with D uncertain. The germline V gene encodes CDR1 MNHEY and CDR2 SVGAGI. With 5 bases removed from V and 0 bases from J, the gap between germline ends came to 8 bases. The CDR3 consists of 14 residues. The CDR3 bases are TGTGCCAGCAGTACGCCGGGCTCTGGAAACACCATATATTTT. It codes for CASSTPGSGNTIYF.

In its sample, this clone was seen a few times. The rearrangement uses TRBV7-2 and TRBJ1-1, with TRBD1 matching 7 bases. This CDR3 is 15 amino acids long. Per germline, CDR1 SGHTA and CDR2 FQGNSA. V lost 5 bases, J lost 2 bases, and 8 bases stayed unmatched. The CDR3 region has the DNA TGTGCCAGCAGCCCATCGGGACAGAGAAACACTGAAGCTTTCTTT. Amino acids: CASSPSGQRNTEAFF.

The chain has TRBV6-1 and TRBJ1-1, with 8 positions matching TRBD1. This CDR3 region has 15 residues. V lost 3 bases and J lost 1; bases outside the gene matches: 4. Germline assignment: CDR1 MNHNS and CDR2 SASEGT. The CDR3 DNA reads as TGTGCCAGCAGTGATTGGACAGGGACGAACACTGAAGCTTTCTTT. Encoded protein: CASSDWTGTNTEAFF.

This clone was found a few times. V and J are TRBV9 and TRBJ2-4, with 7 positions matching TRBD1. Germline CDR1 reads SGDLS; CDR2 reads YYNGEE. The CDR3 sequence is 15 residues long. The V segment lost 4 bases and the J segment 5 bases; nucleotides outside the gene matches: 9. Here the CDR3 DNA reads TGTGCCAGCAGCCCCAGGGGGTTTAGAGAAAACATTCAGTACTTC. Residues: CASSPRGFRENIQYF.

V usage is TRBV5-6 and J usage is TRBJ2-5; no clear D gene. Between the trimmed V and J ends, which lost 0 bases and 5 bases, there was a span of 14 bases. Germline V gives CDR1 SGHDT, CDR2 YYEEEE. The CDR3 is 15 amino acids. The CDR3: CASSLEERALETQYF. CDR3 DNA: TGTGCCAGCAGCTTGGAGGAGCGAGCGTTGGAGACCCAGTACTTC.

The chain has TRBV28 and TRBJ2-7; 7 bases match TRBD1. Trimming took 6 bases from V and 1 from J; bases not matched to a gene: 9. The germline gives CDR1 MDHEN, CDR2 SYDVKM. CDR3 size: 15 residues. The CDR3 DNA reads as TGTGCCAGCAGGTTAACTCGGGACAGTTCCTACGAGCAGTACTTC. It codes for CASRLTRDSSYEQYF.

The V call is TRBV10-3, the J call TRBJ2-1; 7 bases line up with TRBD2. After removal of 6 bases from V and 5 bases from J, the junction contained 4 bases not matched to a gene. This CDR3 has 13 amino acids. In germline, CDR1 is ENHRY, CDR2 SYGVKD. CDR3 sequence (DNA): TGTGCCATCAGGCGTCTAGCGGACAATGAGCAGTTCTTC. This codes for CAIRRLADNEQFF.

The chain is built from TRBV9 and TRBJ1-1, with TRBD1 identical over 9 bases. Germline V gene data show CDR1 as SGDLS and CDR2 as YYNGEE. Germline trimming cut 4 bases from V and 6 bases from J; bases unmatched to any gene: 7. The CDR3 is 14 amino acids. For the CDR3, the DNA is TGTGCCAGCAGCCCCCGGGACAGGGTCTCTGAAGCTTTCTTT. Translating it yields CASSPRDRVSEAFF.

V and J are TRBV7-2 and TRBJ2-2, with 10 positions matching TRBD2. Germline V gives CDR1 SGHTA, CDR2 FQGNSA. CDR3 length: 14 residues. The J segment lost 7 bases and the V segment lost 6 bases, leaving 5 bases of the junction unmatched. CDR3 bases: TGTGCCAGCAGGGCTAGCGGGAGAGTCGGGGAGCTGTTTTTT. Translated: CASRASGRVGELFF. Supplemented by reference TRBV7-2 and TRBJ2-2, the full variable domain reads GAGVSQSPSNKVTEKGKDVELRCDPISGHTALYWYRQSLGQGLEFLIYFQGNSAPDKSGLPSDRFSAERTGGSVSTLTIQRTQQEDSAVYLCASRASGRVGELFFGEGSRLTVL.

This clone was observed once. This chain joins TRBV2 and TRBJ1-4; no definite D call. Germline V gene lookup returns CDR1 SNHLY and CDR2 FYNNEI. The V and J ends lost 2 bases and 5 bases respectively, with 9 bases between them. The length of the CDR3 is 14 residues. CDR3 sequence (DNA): TGTGCCAGCAGTGAACTGAGGCCGAATGAAAAACTGTTTTTT. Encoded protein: CASSELRPNEKLFF.

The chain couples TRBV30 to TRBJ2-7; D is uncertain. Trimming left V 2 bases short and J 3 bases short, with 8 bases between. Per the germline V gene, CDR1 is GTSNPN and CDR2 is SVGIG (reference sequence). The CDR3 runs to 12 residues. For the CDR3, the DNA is TGTGCCTGGAGTACCACTAACTACGAGCAGTACTTC. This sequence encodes CAWSTTNYEQYF. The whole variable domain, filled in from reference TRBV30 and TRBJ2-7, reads SQTIHQWPATLVQPVGSPLSLECTVEGTSNPNLYWYRQAAGRGLQLLFYSVGIGQISSEVPQNLSASRPQDRQFILSSKKLLLSDSGFYLCAWSTTNYEQYFGPGTRLTVT.

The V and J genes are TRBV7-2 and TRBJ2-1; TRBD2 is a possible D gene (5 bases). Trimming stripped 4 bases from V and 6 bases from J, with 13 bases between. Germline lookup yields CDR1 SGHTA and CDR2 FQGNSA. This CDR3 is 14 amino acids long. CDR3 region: CASSSSGGFNEQFF. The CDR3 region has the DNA TGTGCCAGCAGCTCAAGCGGCGGTTTCAATGAGCAGTTCTTC.

The CDR3: CASSLAGAGNTIYF. CDR3 coding DNA: TGTGCCAGCAGCTTAGCGGGGGCAGGAAACACCATATATTTT. The chain links TRBV7-9 to TRBJ1-3, with D possibly TRBD1 on 6 matching bases. The CDR3 extends over 14 amino acids. V was trimmed by 0 bases and J by 4 bases, leaving 7 bases between them. In germline, CDR1 is SEHNR, CDR2 FQNEAQ (reference sequence). Looking up the rest from reference TRBV7-9 and TRBJ1-3 gives the full variable domain: DTGVSQNPRHKITKRGQNVTFRCDPISEHNRLYWYRQTLGQGPEFLTYFQNEAQLEKSRLLSDRFSAERPKGSFSTLEIQRTEQGDSAMYLCASSLAGAGNTIYFGEGSWLTVV.

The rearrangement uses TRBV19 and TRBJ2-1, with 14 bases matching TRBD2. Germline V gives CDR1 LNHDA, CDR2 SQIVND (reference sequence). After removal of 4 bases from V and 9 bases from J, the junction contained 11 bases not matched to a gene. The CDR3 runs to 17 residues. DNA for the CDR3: TGTGCCAGTAGTAGGGGATCACAGACTAGCGGGAGGGCTGAGCAGTTCTTC. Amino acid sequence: CASSRGSQTSGRAEQFF.

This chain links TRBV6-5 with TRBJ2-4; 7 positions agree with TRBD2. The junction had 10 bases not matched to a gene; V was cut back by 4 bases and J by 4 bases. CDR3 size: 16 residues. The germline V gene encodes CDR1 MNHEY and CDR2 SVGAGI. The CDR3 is CASSSPYLAEKNIQYF. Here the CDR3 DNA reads TGTGCCAGCAGTTCCCCCTATCTAGCGGAAAAAAACATTCAGTACTTC.

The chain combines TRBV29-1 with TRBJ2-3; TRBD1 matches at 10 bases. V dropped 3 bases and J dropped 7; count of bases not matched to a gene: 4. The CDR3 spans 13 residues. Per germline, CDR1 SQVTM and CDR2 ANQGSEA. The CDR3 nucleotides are TGCAGCGTTGAGACAGGGGGCGGTTATACGCAGTATTTT. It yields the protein CSVETGGGYTQYF.

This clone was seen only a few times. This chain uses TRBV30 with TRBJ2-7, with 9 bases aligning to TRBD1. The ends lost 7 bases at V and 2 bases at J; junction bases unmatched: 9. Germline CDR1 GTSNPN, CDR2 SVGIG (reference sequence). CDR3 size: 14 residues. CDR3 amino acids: CAFRQGELAYEQYF. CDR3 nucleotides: TGTGCCTTCAGACAGGGGGAACTGGCCTACGAGCAGTACTTC. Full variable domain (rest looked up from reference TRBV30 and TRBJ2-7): SQTIHQWPATLVQPVGSPLSLECTVEGTSNPNLYWYRQAAGRGLQLLFYSVGIGQISSEVPQNLSASRPQDRQFILSSKKLLLSDSGFYLCAFRQGELAYEQYFGPGTRLTVT.

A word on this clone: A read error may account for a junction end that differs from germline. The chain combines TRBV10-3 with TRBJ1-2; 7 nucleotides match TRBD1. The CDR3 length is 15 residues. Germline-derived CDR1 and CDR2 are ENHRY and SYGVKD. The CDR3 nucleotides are TGTGCCACCAGTGTTTTACAGGGGCCCCTCTATGGCTACACCTTC. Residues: CATSVLQGPLYGYTF.

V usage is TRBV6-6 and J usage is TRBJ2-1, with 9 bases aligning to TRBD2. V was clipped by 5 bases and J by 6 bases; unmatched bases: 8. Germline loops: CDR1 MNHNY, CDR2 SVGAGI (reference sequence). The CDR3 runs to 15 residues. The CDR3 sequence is CASSTPGTSRNEQFF. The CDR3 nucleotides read TGTGCCAGCAGTACCCCCGGGACTAGCCGCAATGAGCAGTTCTTC.

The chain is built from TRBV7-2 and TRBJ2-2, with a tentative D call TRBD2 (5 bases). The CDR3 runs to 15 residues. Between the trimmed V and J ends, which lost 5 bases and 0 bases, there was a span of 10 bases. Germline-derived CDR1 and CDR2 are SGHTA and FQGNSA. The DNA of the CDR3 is TGTGCCAGCAGCAAGAGCGGACCGAACACCGGGGAGCTGTTTTTT. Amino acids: CASSKSGPNTGELFF.

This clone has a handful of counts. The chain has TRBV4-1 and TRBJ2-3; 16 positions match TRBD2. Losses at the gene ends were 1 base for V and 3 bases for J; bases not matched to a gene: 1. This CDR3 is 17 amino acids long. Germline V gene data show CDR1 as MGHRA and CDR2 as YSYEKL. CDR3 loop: CASSQGGLAGGTDTQYF. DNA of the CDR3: TGCGCCAGCAGCCAAGGGGGACTAGCGGGAGGGACAGATACGCAGTATTTT.

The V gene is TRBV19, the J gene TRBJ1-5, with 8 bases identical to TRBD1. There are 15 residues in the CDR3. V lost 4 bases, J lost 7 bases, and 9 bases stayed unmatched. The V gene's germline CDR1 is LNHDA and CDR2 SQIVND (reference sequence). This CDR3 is CASSKAGGRGQPQHF. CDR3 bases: TGTGCCAGTAGTAAAGCAGGGGGCCGGGGACAGCCCCAGCATTTT. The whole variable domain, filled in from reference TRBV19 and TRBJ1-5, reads DGGITQSPKYLFRKEGQNVTLSCEQNLNHDAMYWYRQDPGQGLRLIYYSQIVNDFQKGDIAEGYSVSREKKESFPLTVTSAQKNPTAFYLCASSKAGGRGQPQHFGDGTRLSIL.

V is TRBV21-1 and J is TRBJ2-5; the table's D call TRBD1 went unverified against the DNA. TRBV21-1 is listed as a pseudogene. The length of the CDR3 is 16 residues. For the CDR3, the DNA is TGTGCCAGCAGCCTTAAGGGGCAGGGGGCAGGGGAGACCCAGTACTTC. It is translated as CASSLKGQGAGETQYF.